The present T cell receptor (beta chain) was sequenced within a study of blood T cells in healthy people across ages. For the study at large: Capture by template switching was about one barcoded beta molecule per two T cells.

The CDR3 is made up of 15 amino acids. Between the trimmed V and J ends, which lost 5 bases and 0 bases, there was a span of 12 bases. The germline V gene encodes CDR1 MNHNY and CDR2 SVGAGI (reference sequence). The authors ran a second PCR of about 6 to 12 cycles using a sample-barcoded 5' primer and a J-beta primer mix. One entry per CDR3 protein results from TCRdb running MiXCR on the 5' RACE reads. The profile shows some 1.7 million distinct CDR3 sequences, 28% of them singletons. Every sample yielded at least 6.5 million isolated PBMCs. The clonotype comes from a woman aged 25-40 years in good health. Sequenced material: blood. The chain recombines TRBV6-6 with TRBJ2-3; D gene ambiguous. CDR3: CASSGRAASTDTQYF. Here the CDR3 DNA reads TGTGCCAGCAGTGGACGGGCGGCTAGCACAGATACGCAGTATTTT.